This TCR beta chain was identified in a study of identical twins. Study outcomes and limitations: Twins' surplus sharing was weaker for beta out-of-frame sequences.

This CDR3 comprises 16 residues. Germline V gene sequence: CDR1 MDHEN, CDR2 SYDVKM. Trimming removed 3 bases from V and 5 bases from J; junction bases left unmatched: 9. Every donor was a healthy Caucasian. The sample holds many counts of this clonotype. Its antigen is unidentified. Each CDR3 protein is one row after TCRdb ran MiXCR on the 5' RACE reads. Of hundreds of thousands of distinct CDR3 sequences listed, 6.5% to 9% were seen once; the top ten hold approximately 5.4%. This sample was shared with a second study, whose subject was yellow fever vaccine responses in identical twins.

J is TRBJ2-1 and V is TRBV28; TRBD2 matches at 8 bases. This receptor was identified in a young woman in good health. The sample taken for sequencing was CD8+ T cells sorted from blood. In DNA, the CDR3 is TGTGCCAGCAGTTTTCGAATGACTAGCGTAAACAATGAGCAGTTCTTC. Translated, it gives CASSFRMTSVNNEQFF.